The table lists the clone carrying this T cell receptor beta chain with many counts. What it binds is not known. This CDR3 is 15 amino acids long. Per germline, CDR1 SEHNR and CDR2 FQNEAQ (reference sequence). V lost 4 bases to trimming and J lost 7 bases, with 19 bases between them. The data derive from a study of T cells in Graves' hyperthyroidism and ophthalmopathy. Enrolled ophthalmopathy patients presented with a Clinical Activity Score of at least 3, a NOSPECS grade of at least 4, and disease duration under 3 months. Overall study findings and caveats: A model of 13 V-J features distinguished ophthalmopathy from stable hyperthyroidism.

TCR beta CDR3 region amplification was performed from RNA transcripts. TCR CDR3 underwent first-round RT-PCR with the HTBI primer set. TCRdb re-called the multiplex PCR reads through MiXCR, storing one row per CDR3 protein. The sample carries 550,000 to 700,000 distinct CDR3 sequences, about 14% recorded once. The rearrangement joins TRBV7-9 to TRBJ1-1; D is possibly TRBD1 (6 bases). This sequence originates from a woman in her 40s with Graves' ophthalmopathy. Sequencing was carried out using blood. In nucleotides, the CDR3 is TGTGCCAGCAGCTGGGGGTCTCGGACAGAGCTTGAAGCTTTCTTT. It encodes CASSWGSRTELEAFF.